Sequencing of this T cell receptor beta chain was carried out in a study of blood T cell repertoires in COVID-19. Study overall: Material from acute and convalescent COVID-19 was sourced from the United States, Italy and Spain.

How the authors handled the data: Reference gene primer amplification gave nucleated cell count estimates. Using immunoSEQ multiplex PCR, the repertoire was profiled, and TCRdb retains in-frame clones only, with some absent. V and J calls and clone size come straight from that table; D and trimming were deduced from the DNA. This table has some 86,000 clones, approximately 90% appearing once. Germline CDR1 and CDR2: SGDLS and YYNGEE. V trimming: 4 bases; J trimming: 3 bases; junction bases outside the gene matches: 10. The CDR3 is 16 amino acids. The TCR comes from a human donor with active COVID-19. The donor label of this sample is uncertain. The sequencing sample was made of peripheral blood. The gene calls are TRBV9 and TRBJ2-3, with TRBD1 matching over 8 bases. The CDR3 DNA is TGTGCCAGCAGCTCCCCCAGGGGGCGGAGTACAGATACGCAGTATTTT. Amino acids: CASSSPRGRSTDTQYF.